A selection of T cell receptor beta chains follows, all from one sample in a study of blood T cell repertoires in COVID-19. Sequencing used immunoSEQ multiplex PCR; TCRdb keeps in-frame clones, though not all of them. The sample yields some 190,000 clones, around 80% seen once. The source material was PBMCs or T cells enriched from blood (not recorded which). These receptors originate from a man younger than 45 with acute COVID-19. CDR3s include the opening cysteine and the closing phenylalanine or tryptophan. A D gene is named only where the DNA matches it firmly. The size entry is marked missing in some rows and otherwise reads once, few, many or a size class.

D: TRBD2
J: TRBJ2-3
size: once
V: TRBV2
DNA: TGTGCCAGCAGGGCGACTAGCGGGGGCCCTACGCAGTATTTT
CDR3: CASRATSGGPTQYF

D: .
J: TRBJ1-2
size: few
V: TRBV30
DNA: TGTGCCTGGCAATATCCAGGGCTCGTCTATGGCTACACCTTC
CDR3: CAWQYPGLVYGYTF

D: TRBD2
J: TRBJ2-7
size: .
V: TRBV7-3
DNA: TGTGCCAGCAGCTTAAGGGGGGGTTCGACCTACGAGCAGTACTTC
CDR3: CASSLRGGSTYEQYF

D: .
J: TRBJ1-6
size: .
V: TRBV10-3
DNA: TGTGCCATCAGTGAGTCACAGGGATCCTATAATTCACCCCTCCACTTT
CDR3: CAISESQGSYNSPLHF

D: .
J: TRBJ2-7
size: .
V: TRBV29-1
DNA: TGCAGCGTTGAAAGGGGCGAGCAGTACTTC
CDR3: CSVERGEQYF

D: TRBD1
J: TRBJ1-2
size: .
V: TRBV6-5
DNA: TGTGCCAGCACCCCACAGGGGGCAGGAAACTATGGCTACACCTTC
CDR3: CASTPQGAGNYGYTF

D: .
J: TRBJ2-7
size: .
V: TRBV12-3/TRBV12-4
DNA: TGTGCCAGCAGAACTGGACTGGACTACGAGCAGTACTTC
CDR3: CASRTGLDYEQYF

D: TRBD1
J: TRBJ2-5
size: .
V: TRBV12-3/TRBV12-4
DNA: TGTGCCAGCAGTCCGACAGGGTTAGAGACCCAGTACTTC
CDR3: CASSPTGLETQYF

D: .
J: TRBJ2-7
size: once
V: TRBV7-9
DNA: TGTGCCAGCAGCTTCGGGCGTGGGGGGGCCTCCTACGAGCAGTACTTC
CDR3: CASSFGRGGASYEQYF

D: .
J: TRBJ2-1
size: .
V: TRBV6-5
DNA: TGTGCCAGCAGTTACTCGAGGGTTTACAATGAGCAGTTCTTC
CDR3: CASSYSRVYNEQFF

D: .
J: TRBJ1-1
size: .
V: TRBV18
DNA: TGTGCCAGCTCACCACCGGGGGCAGGGATGAACACTGAAGCTTTCTTT
CDR3: CASSPPGAGMNTEAFF

D: TRBD1
J: TRBJ1-5
size: .
V: TRBV7-2
DNA: TGTGCCAGCAGCTTTGACCGACAGGGCCATAGCAATCAGCCCCAGCATTTT
CDR3: CASSFDRQGHSNQPQHF

D: .
J: TRBJ2-3
size: .
V: TRBV11-3
DNA: TGTGCCAGCAGTCCCGGAGGGTGGGACACAGATACGCAGTATTTT
CDR3: CASSPGGWDTDTQYF

D: .
J: TRBJ1-2
size: .
V: TRBV9
DNA: TGTGCCAGCAGTCCGCCGGGCTATGGCTACACCTTC
CDR3: CASSPPGYGYTF

D: .
J: TRBJ1-1
size: .
V: TRBV2
DNA: TGTGCCAGCAGTAAGTGGAGGAAGGACACTGAAGCTTTCTTT
CDR3: CASSKWRKDTEAFF

D: .
J: TRBJ2-7
size: .
V: TRBV29-1
DNA: TGCAGCGTTGAAGATTATCAGGGGCCTGTGGGGTACGAGCAGTACTTC
CDR3: CSVEDYQGPVGYEQYF

D: .
J: TRBJ1-6
size: .
V: TRBV28
DNA: TGTGCCAGCAGCCCTAATAATTCACCCCTCCACTTT
CDR3: CASSPNNSPLHF

D: .
J: TRBJ2-5
size: .
V: TRBV15
DNA: TGTGCCACCAGCAGAGTCGGGGAAAAGGGAGAGACTCAGTACTTC
CDR3: CATSRVGEKGETQYF

D: .
J: TRBJ2-7
size: .
V: TRBV7-9
DNA: TGTGCCAGCAGCTTCACCGGGGGCTCCTACGAGCAGTACTTC
CDR3: CASSFTGGSYEQYF

D: .
J: TRBJ2-5
size: once
V: TRBV2
DNA: TGTGCCAGCAGTGAAACAGCCGCGGAGACCCAGTACTTC
CDR3: CASSETAAETQYF

D: TRBD2
J: TRBJ2-5
size: few
V: TRBV9
DNA: TGTGCCAGCAGCGGGCCCGGGACTAGCGGGTTTGAGACCCAGTACTTC
CDR3: CASSGPGTSGFETQYF

D: TRBD2
J: TRBJ2-3
size: once
V: TRBV19
DNA: TGTGCCAGTAGTCCCTTAGCGGGCCGGCCCTCGGATACGCAGTATTTT
CDR3: CASSPLAGRPSDTQYF

D: .
J: TRBJ2-2
size: .
V: TRBV29-1
DNA: TGCAGCGTCGGCGAGGGCGGGGAGCTGTTTTTT
CDR3: CSVGEGGELFF

D: TRBD1
J: TRBJ2-1
size: once
V: TRBV11-3
DNA: TGTGCCAGCAGCTTAGGCTCCGGGACAGGTGTTGTTGGAGGTTTGGGTGAGCAGTTCTTC
CDR3: CASSLGSGTGVVGGLGEQFF

D: TRBD2
J: TRBJ2-5
size: .
V: TRBV5-6
DNA: TGTGCCAGCAGCTCGGATGCTAGCGGGGGCCAATCATCCCAAGAGACCCAGTACTTC
CDR3: CASSSDASGGQSSQETQYF

D: .
J: TRBJ2-2
size: .
V: TRBV9
DNA: TGTGCCAGCAGCGTCCGGGACACCGGGGAGCTGTTTTTT
CDR3: CASSVRDTGELFF

D: .
J: TRBJ1-5
size: .
V: TRBV28
DNA: TGTGCCAGCAGCCCTACAGGGATCAATCAGCCCCAGCATTTT
CDR3: CASSPTGINQPQHF

D: .
J: TRBJ2-7
size: .
V: TRBV5-1
DNA: TGCGCCAGCAGCTTGGGGACTCGCGAAAAATCCTACGAGCAGTACTTC
CDR3: CASSLGTREKSYEQYF

D: .
J: TRBJ2-1
size: .
V: TRBV5-5
DNA: TGTGCCAGCAGCTTCAGGGTGGTAAACAATGAGCAGTTCTTC
CDR3: CASSFRVVNNEQFF

D: TRBD1
J: TRBJ1-1
size: .
V: TRBV7-9
DNA: TGTGCCAGCAGCCGGACAGGGATTACTGAAGCTTTCTTT
CDR3: CASSRTGITEAFF

D: TRBD1
J: TRBJ2-3
size: .
V: TRBV28
DNA: TGTGCCAGCAGGGGGACAGGGGTCGGCACAGATACGCAGTATTTT
CDR3: CASRGTGVGTDTQYF

D: TRBD1
J: TRBJ1-1
size: few
V: TRBV5-1
DNA: TGCGCCAGCAGCTTTCAACAGGGGCGAGAAGCTTTCTTT
CDR3: CASSFQQGREAFF

D: .
J: TRBJ2-2
size: .
V: TRBV7-3
DNA: TGTGCCAGCAGCGCACTCGGGGGACCCACCGGGGAGCTGTTTTTT
CDR3: CASSALGGPTGELFF

D: .
J: TRBJ2-2
size: .
V: TRBV24-1
DNA: TGTGCCACCAGTCTCAGGGGGGAGCTGTTTTTT
CDR3: CATSLRGELFF

D: TRBD1
J: TRBJ1-5
size: many
V: TRBV6-5
DNA: TGTGCCAGCAGTCCTGGACAGGGCCAGAATCAGCCCCAGCATTTT
CDR3: CASSPGQGQNQPQHF

D: .
J: TRBJ1-6
size: .
V: TRBV10-1
DNA: TGCGCCAGCAGCTCCGGGACACCTAATTCACCCCTCCACTTT
CDR3: CASSSGTPNSPLHF

D: TRBD2
J: TRBJ2-5
size: .
V: TRBV10-3
DNA: TGTGCCATCAGTGAATTTTCCGGGACTAGCGGGGGTATGGAGACCCAGTACTTC
CDR3: CAISEFSGTSGGMETQYF

D: .
J: TRBJ2-1
size: .
V: TRBV27
DNA: TGTGCCACCGCCGAGACGGGGAACAATGAGCAGTTCTTC
CDR3: CATAETGNNEQFF

D: TRBD2
J: TRBJ2-4
size: .
V: TRBV19
DNA: TGTGCCAGCGTCCCGGGGGGGGCGATAGCCAAAAACATTCAGTACTTC
CDR3: CASVPGGAIAKNIQYF

D: .
J: TRBJ2-1
size: few
V: TRBV21-1
DNA: TGTGCCAGCAGCAAACGGGACAGGGGCCACAATGAGCAGTTCTTC
CDR3: CASSKRDRGHNEQFF

D: TRBD2
J: TRBJ2-2
size: .
V: TRBV9
DNA: TGTGCCAGCAGCGTAGCCCAGCGGGGAGAGACCGGGGAGCTGTTTTTT
CDR3: CASSVAQRGETGELFF

D: TRBD1
J: TRBJ1-1
size: .
V: TRBV19
DNA: TGTGCCAGTAGTATAGATGCGGGGACAGTACGCACTGAAGCTTTCTTT
CDR3: CASSIDAGTVRTEAFF

D: .
J: TRBJ1-1
size: many
V: TRBV19
DNA: TGTGCCAGTAGTATCTTAGACACTGAAGCTTTCTTT
CDR3: CASSILDTEAFF

D: .
J: TRBJ2-3
size: .
V: TRBV5-6
DNA: TGTGCCAGCCATCAGGGAGGGGGGGATACGCAGTATTTT
CDR3: CASHQGGGDTQYF

D: .
J: TRBJ1-2
size: .
V: TRBV29-1
DNA: TGCAGCGTTGAAGAGGGAGGGGGATCCGGATACACCTTC
CDR3: CSVEEGGGSGYTF

D: .
J: TRBJ2-7
size: .
V: TRBV6-5
DNA: TGTGCCAGCAGCCGGAGGGAGACAGGGAACTACGAGCAGTACTTC
CDR3: CASSRRETGNYEQYF